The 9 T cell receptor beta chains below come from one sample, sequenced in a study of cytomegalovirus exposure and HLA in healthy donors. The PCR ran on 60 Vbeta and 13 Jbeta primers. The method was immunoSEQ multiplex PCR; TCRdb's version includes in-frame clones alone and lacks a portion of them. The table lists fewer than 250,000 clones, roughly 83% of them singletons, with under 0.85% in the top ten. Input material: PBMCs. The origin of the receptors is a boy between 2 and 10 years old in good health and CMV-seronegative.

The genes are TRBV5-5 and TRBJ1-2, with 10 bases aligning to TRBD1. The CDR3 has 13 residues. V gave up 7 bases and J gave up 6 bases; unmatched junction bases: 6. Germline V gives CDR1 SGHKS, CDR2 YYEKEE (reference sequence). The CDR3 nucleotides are TGTGCCAGCGGGCACGGGACAGGGGATGGCTACACCTTC. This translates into CASGHGTGDGYTF.

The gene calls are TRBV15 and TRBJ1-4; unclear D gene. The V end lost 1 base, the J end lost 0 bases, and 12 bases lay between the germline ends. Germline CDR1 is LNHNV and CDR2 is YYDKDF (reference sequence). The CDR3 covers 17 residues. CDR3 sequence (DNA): TGTGCCACCAGCAGAGTCGAGGCAGATGCAACTAATGAAAAACTGTTTTTT. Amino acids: CATSRVEADATNEKLFF.

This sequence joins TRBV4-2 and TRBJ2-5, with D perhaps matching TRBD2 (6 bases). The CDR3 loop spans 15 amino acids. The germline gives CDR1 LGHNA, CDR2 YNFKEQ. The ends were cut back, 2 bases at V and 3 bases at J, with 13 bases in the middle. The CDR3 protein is CASSQRWASEETQYF. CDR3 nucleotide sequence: TGTGCCAGCAGCCAAAGGTGGGCTAGCGAAGAGACCCAGTACTTC.

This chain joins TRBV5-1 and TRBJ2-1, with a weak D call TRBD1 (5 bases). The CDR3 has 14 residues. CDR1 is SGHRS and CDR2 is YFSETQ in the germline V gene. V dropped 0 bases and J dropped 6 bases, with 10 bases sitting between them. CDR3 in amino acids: CASSLALQANEQFF. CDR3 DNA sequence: TGCGCCAGCAGCTTGGCCTTACAGGCCAATGAGCAGTTCTTC.

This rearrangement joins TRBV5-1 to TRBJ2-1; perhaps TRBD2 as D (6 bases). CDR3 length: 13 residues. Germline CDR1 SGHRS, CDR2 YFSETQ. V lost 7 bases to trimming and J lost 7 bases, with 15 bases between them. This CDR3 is CASGASVKNEQFF. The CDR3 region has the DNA TGCGCCAGCGGAGCTAGCGTCAAGAATGAGCAGTTCTTC.

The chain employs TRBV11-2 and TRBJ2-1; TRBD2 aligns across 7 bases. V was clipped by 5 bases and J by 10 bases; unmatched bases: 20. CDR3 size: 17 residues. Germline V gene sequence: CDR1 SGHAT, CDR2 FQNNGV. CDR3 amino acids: CASSPQEALASRGEQFF. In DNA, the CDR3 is TGTGCCAGCAGCCCTCAGGAGGCACTAGCGAGTCGTGGAGAGCAGTTCTTC.

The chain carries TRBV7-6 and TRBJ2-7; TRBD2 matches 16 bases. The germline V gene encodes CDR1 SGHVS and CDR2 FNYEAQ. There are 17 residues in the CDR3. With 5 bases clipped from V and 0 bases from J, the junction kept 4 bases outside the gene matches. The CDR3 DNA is TGTGCCAGCAGCCCGGGACTAGCGGGGGGGAGCTCCTACGAGCAGTACTTC. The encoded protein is CASSPGLAGGSSYEQYF.

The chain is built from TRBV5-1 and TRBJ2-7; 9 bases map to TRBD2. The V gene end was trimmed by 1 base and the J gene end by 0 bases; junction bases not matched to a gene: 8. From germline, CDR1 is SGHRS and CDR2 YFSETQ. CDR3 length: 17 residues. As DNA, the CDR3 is TGCGCCAGCAGCTTGACCCTGCTAGCGGGAAGCTCCTACGAGCAGTACTTC. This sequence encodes CASSLTLLAGSSYEQYF.

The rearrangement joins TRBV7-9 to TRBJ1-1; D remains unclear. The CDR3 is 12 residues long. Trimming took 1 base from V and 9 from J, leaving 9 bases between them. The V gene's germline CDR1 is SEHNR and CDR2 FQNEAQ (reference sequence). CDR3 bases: TGTGCCAGCAGCTTAGATGAGGGAAAAGCTTTCTTT. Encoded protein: CASSLDEGKAFF.